Below, 30 T cell receptor beta chains from the same sample are listed, as sequenced in a study of blood T cell repertoires in COVID-19 (dated by TCRdb to between 2020 and 2021). Receptors were amplified or captured by the immunoSEQ multiplex PCR assay. Entries here come from immuneACCESS through TCRdb and include only in-frame sequences with V and J called. Some clones fail to appear in such tables; in the studies checked, an unresolved V gene covers under half of the shortfall, and the cause of the remainder is unknown. Across this sample there are around 220,000 clones, with around 90% seen only once. The top ten constitute about 6% of the sample. Source material: PBMCs or T cells enriched from blood (not recorded which). The source is a woman aged 25 to 39 with acute COVID-19.

The chain combines TRBV5-4 with TRBJ2-3; tentatively, D is TRBD1 (6 bases). The germline V gene encodes CDR1 SGHNT and CDR2 YYREEE (reference sequence). The CDR3 contains 16 residues. Trimming stripped 4 bases from V and 7 bases from J, with 22 bases between. CDR3 nucleotides: TGTGCCAGCAGCCGCGACCCTGGGGGCTTACAGAATACGCAGTATTTT. This gives the protein CASSRDPGGLQNTQYF.

This sequence joins TRBV15 and TRBJ1-5; 7 nucleotides align to TRBD1. This CDR3 has 15 residues. The trim removed 2 bases at V and 9 bases at J, leaving 10 bases unmatched. Germline V gene data show CDR1 as LNHNV and CDR2 as YYDKDF (reference sequence). The CDR3 DNA is TGTGCCACCAGCAGACACGACAGGGAATGGGGGCCCCAGCATTTT. Its protein product is CATSRHDREWGPQHF.

V is TRBV2 and J is TRBJ2-2; 7 nucleotides line up with TRBD1. CDR1 is SNHLY, CDR2 FYNNEI, per germline. CDR3 length: 13 amino acids. Trimming took 1 base from V and 8 from J; bases not matched to a gene: 1. This CDR3 reads CASSEDRGGELFF. CDR3 bases: TGTGCCAGCAGTGAAGACAGGGGAGGGGAGCTGTTTTTT.

This chain links TRBV9 with TRBJ2-5, with a possible D match to TRBD2 (6 bases). The CDR3 has 16 amino acids. In germline, CDR1 is SGDLS, CDR2 YYNGEE. V dropped 4 bases and J dropped 1 base, with 17 bases sitting between them. The CDR3 DNA reads TGTGCCAGCAGCCCCCATGGCGGGGCGCCCCAAGAGACCCAGTACTTC. Protein product: CASSPHGGAPQETQYF.

The chain joins TRBV7-9 to TRBJ2-3; 7 bases are shared with TRBD2. This CDR3 region has 14 residues. Germline CDR1 SEHNR, CDR2 FQNEAQ (reference sequence). The V segment lost 5 bases and the J segment 2 bases; nucleotides outside the gene matches: 4. The CDR3 nucleotides are TGTGCCAGCAGCCGGGGGGATCCCACAGATACGCAGTATTTT. Encoded protein: CASSRGDPTDTQYF.

The chain couples TRBV28 to TRBJ1-2; 7 nucleotides agree with TRBD1. The CDR3 sequence is 16 residues long. The ends lost 1 base at V and 8 bases at J; junction bases unmatched: 13. Germline lookup yields CDR1 MDHEN and CDR2 SYDVKM. The CDR3 coding sequence is TGTGCCAGCAGTTTATCTGACTCGGACAGGATCCAGGGCTACACCTTC. Translating gives CASSLSDSDRIQGYTF.

This clone occurred a few times. The chain uses TRBV6-1 and TRBJ2-2; D is unresolved. V was shortened by 1 base and J by 4 bases, with 4 bases between the two germline ends. This CDR3 has 13 residues. Germline V lookup: CDR1 MNHNS, CDR2 SASEGT. CDR3 coding DNA: TGTGCCAGCAGTGAAGATAGCACCGGGGAGCTGTTTTTT. Translated: CASSEDSTGELFF.

The rearrangement uses TRBV7-9 and TRBJ1-4; TRBD1 matches at 8 bases. The CDR3 is 15 amino acids. Germline V lookup: CDR1 SEHNR, CDR2 FQNEAQ (reference sequence). Trimming at V came to 1 base and at J to 6 bases, leaving 4 bases not matched to a gene. CDR3: CASSLDGQGHEKLFF. The CDR3 nucleotides are TGTGCCAGCAGCTTAGACGGACAGGGCCATGAAAAACTGTTTTTT.

This chain uses TRBV5-1 with TRBJ1-6; 7 bases are a match to TRBD1. The CDR3 is 14 residues long. Per germline, CDR1 SGHRS and CDR2 YFSETQ. J lost 8 bases, V lost 3 bases, and 5 bases had no gene match. The CDR3 sequence is CASSSGQTDSPLHF. The CDR3 nucleotides read TGCGCCAGCAGCTCGGGACAGACAGATTCACCCCTCCACTTT.

V gene TRBV11-2 combines with J gene TRBJ2-1; 9 bases align to TRBD2. With V trimmed by 0 bases and J by 0 bases, 3 bases remained unmatched. The CDR3 runs to 17 residues. CDR1 SGHAT and CDR2 FQNNGV come from the germline V gene. The CDR3 coding sequence is TGTGCCAGCAGCTTAGAGCTAGCGGGGTTCTCCTACAATGAGCAGTTCTTC. Translating it yields CASSLELAGFSYNEQFF.

The rearrangement uses TRBV28 and TRBJ1-3; D unresolved. From germline, CDR1 is MDHEN and CDR2 SYDVKM. The CDR3 is made up of 15 amino acids. The V end was cut by 3 bases, the J end by 0 bases, with 9 bases between. The CDR3 bases are TGTGCCAGCAGTTTGGCTCTTCTCTCTGGAAACACCATATATTTT. Translating it yields CASSLALLSGNTIYF.

The J gene is TRBJ1-2, the V gene TRBV10-1; no definite D call. Trimming removed 5 bases from V and 0 bases from J, with 7 bases in between. CDR3 length: 13 amino acids. Per the germline V gene, CDR1 is WNHNN and CDR2 is SYGVQD (reference sequence). CDR3 in amino acids: CASSMRPNYGYTF. DNA for the CDR3: TGCGCCAGCAGTATGCGCCCTAACTATGGCTACACCTTC.

The chain has TRBV5-6 and TRBJ2-7; D ambiguous. Germline lookup yields CDR1 SGHDT and CDR2 YYEEEE. The germline V and J ends were trimmed by 0 bases and 3 bases, with 13 bases remaining between them. This CDR3 is built from 15 residues. The CDR3 loop reads CASSLEQLLGYEQYF. CDR3 nucleotide sequence: TGTGCCAGCAGCTTGGAACAGCTCCTGGGCTACGAGCAGTACTTC.

The V and J genes are TRBV2 and TRBJ1-5; D is possibly TRBD1 (6 bases). V lost 6 bases, J lost 7 bases, and 13 bases lay in between. The CDR3 consists of 13 residues. CDR1 SNHLY and CDR2 FYNNEI come from the germline V gene. The CDR3 DNA is TGTGCCAGCAGGCAACAGGGCGACCAGCCCCAGCATTTT. Protein product: CASRQQGDQPQHF. The full variable domain, rest sourced from reference TRBV2 and TRBJ1-5, is EPEVTQTPSHQVTQMGQEVILRCVPISNHLYFYWYRQILGQKVEFLVSFYNNEISEKSEIFDDQFSVERPDGSNFTLKIRSTKLEDSAMYFCASRQQGDQPQHFGDGTRLSIL.

The chain has TRBV7-2 and TRBJ2-7, with TRBD1 matching over 7 bases. With V trimmed by 1 base and J by 6 bases, 6 bases remained unmatched. This CDR3 is built from 14 residues. The germline CDR1 and CDR2 sequences are SGHTA and FQGNSA. Written as DNA, the CDR3 is TGTGCCAGCAGCTTAGGACAGGGTGGGGGCGAGCAGTACTTC. Protein product: CASSLGQGGGEQYF.

V gene TRBV19 combines with J gene TRBJ1-2; 8 bases fit TRBD1. The CDR3 extends over 15 amino acids. Unmatched junction bases numbered 10, after V lost 5 bases and J lost 5 bases. Germline V gene data show CDR1 as LNHDA and CDR2 as SQIVND (reference sequence). CDR3 sequence: CASSPVSGQVYGYTF. CDR3 DNA sequence: TGTGCCAGTAGTCCAGTCTCGGGACAGGTTTATGGCTACACCTTC.

This clone was detected once. The J gene is TRBJ2-2, the V gene TRBV10-3; the D is unclear. Per germline, CDR1 ENHRY and CDR2 SYGVKD. This CDR3 has 16 residues. Trimming pared 0 bases from V and 0 bases from J, leaving 8 bases between. CDR3 in DNA: TGTGCCATCAGTGAGTCGTATCTAGCGAACACCGGGGAGCTGTTTTTT. Its translation is CAISESYLANTGELFF.

The chain links TRBV19 to TRBJ2-2, with 9 bases identical to TRBD2. CDR3 length equals 16 residues. Trimming removed 3 bases from V and 0 bases from J; junction bases left unmatched: 2. Germline values: CDR1 LNHDA, CDR2 SQIVND (reference sequence). The DNA for the CDR3 is TGTGCCAGTAGTATCCTAGCGGGACCGAACACCGGGGAGCTGTTTTTT. Protein sequence: CASSILAGPNTGELFF. Full variable domain (remainder filled in from reference TRBV19 and TRBJ2-2): DGGITQSPKYLFRKEGQNVTLSCEQNLNHDAMYWYRQDPGQGLRLIYYSQIVNDFQKGDIAEGYSVSREKKESFPLTVTSAQKNPTAFYLCASSILAGPNTGELFFGEGSRLTVL.

The chain combines TRBV11-3 with TRBJ2-7, with 7 bases matching TRBD2. With 5 bases clipped from V and 4 bases from J, the junction kept 5 bases outside the gene matches. Germline V lookup: CDR1 SGHNT, CDR2 YENEEA. The CDR3 is 13 residues long. The CDR3 loop is CASSRDYGYEQYF. The CDR3 DNA is TGTGCCAGCAGCCGGGACTATGGGTACGAGCAGTACTTC.

The V and J genes are TRBV27 and TRBJ1-2; D may be TRBD1 (6 bases). The germline V and J ends were trimmed by 5 bases and 4 bases, with 11 bases remaining between them. The CDR3 has 13 amino acids. Germline V lookup: CDR1 MNHEY, CDR2 SMNVEV (reference sequence). DNA of the CDR3: TGTGCCAGCAGTAGCGGACAGTTCTATGGCTACACCTTC. It encodes CASSSGQFYGYTF.

This clone was found a few times. V is TRBV7-9 and J is TRBJ1-2, with TRBD1 identical over 9 bases. Looked up from germline, CDR1 is SEHNR and CDR2 is FQNEAQ (reference sequence). With V trimmed by 5 bases and J by 4 bases, 8 bases remained unmatched. The CDR3 covers 15 residues. The CDR3 DNA is TGTGCCAGCAGCACACAGGGGGCGCTTAGCTATGGCTACACCTTC. Protein: CASSTQGALSYGYTF.

The CDR3 DNA follows: TGTGCCAGCAACAGGGGACAAGATACGCAGTATTTT. Protein sequence: CASNRGQDTQYF. The chain has TRBV28 and TRBJ2-3, with 7 bases fitting TRBD1. The ends lost 7 bases at V and 5 bases at J; junction bases unmatched: 3. The CDR3 runs to 12 residues. Germline V gene lookup returns CDR1 MDHEN and CDR2 SYDVKM. The variable domain in full, completed from reference TRBV28 and TRBJ2-3, reads DVKVTQSSRYLVKRTGEKVFLECVQDMDHENMFWYRQDPGLGLRLIYFSYDVKMKEKGDIPEGYSVSREKKERFSLILESASTNQTSMYLCASNRGQDTQYFGPGTRLTVL.

This sequence joins TRBV11-1 and TRBJ1-2; TRBD1 aligns across 10 bases. This CDR3 is 16 amino acids long. The germline CDR1 and CDR2 sequences are SGHAT and FQDESV (reference sequence). V dropped 5 bases and J dropped 5; count of bases not matched to a gene: 11. The CDR3 spells CASSRTDRGHKYGYTF. The CDR3 DNA sequence: TGTGCCAGCAGCCGGACCGACAGGGGGCATAAGTATGGCTACACCTTC. The whole variable domain, filled in from reference TRBV11-1 and TRBJ1-2, reads EAEVAQSPRYKITEKSQAVAFWCDPISGHATLYWYRQILGQGPELLVQFQDESVVDDSQLPKDRFSAERLKGVDSTLKIQPAELGDSAMYLCASSRTDRGHKYGYTFGSGTRLTVV.

The chain is built from TRBV5-1 and TRBJ2-1; 8 nucleotides agree with TRBD2. J lost 12 bases, V lost 0 bases, and 8 bases had no gene match. CDR3 length: 14 residues. Germline CDR1 and CDR2: SGHRS and YFSETQ. CDR3 residues: CASSLGPGGAVQFF. The CDR3 region has the DNA TGCGCCAGCAGCTTGGGACCCGGGGGGGCGGTGCAGTTCTTC.

The chain uses TRBV19 and TRBJ1-4, with 7 bases lining up with TRBD1. The germline V gene has CDR1 LNHDA and CDR2 SQIVND (reference sequence). The CDR3 loop spans 13 amino acids. J gave up 8 bases and V 7 bases, and 7 bases lay outside the gene matches. In DNA, the CDR3 is TGTGCCAGTAAGGTTGACAGGGACGAAAAACTGTTTTTT. It yields the protein CASKVDRDEKLFF.

The CDR3 DNA follows: TGTGCCAGCAGACATACAGGGGGCGGCTACACCTTC. Amino acid sequence: CASRHTGGGYTF. The chain joins TRBV12-3 or TRBV12-4 to TRBJ1-2; TRBD1 matches at 9 bases. Trimming took 6 bases from V and 8 from J; bases not matched to a gene: 4. This CDR3 spans 12 amino acids.

The chain is built from TRBV2 and TRBJ1-2; D is unclear. Trimming took 5 bases from V and 6 from J, leaving 7 bases between them. CDR1 SNHLY and CDR2 FYNNEI come from the germline V gene. The CDR3 length is 11 residues. The CDR3 sequence is CASSPRDGYTF. In nucleotides, the CDR3 is TGTGCCAGCAGTCCACGGGATGGCTACACCTTC.

V and J are TRBV11-3 and TRBJ2-3; 9 positions match TRBD2. V trimming: 5 bases; J trimming: 4 bases; junction bases outside the gene matches: 13. This CDR3 contains 17 residues. Germline CDR1 is SGHNT and CDR2 is YENEEA. The CDR3: CASSPARGRGGPDTQYF. CDR3 in DNA: TGTGCCAGCAGCCCCGCTCGAGGGCGGGGGGGCCCAGATACGCAGTATTTT.

This clone has only one observation. The gene calls are TRBV5-6 and TRBJ2-7; the D gene is possibly TRBD2 (5 bases). CDR3 length: 14 residues. From germline, CDR1 is SGHDT and CDR2 YYEEEE. Trimming pared 0 bases from V and 3 bases from J, leaving 10 bases between. The chain's CDR3 is CASSLVGRDYEQYF. DNA for the CDR3: TGTGCCAGCAGCTTGGTAGGGAGAGACTACGAGCAGTACTTC.

The gene calls are TRBV24-1 and TRBJ2-1; TRBD2 aligns across 8 bases. Germline V gene lookup returns CDR1 KGHDR and CDR2 SFDVKD. This CDR3 is built from 16 residues. V gave up 9 bases and J gave up 1 base; unmatched junction bases: 10. The CDR3 protein is CATASSGGTSYNEQFF. CDR3 bases: TGTGCCACCGCATCGTCGGGGGGGACATCCTACAATGAGCAGTTCTTC.